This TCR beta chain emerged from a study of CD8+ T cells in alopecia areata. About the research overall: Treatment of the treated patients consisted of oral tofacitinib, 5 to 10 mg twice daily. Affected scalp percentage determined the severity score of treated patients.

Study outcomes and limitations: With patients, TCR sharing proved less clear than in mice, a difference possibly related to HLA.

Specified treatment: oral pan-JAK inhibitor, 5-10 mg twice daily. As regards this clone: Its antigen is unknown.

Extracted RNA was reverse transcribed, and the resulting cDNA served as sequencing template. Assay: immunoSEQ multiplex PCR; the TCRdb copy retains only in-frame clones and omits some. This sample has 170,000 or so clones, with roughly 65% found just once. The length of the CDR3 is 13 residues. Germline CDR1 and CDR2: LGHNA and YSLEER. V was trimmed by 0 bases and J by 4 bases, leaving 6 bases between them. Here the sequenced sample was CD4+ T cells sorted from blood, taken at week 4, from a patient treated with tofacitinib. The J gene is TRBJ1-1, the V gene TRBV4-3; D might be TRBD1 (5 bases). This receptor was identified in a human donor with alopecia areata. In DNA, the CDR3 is TGCGCCAGCAGCCAAGATCAGGGCACTGAAGCTTTCTTT. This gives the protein CASSQDQGTEAFF.